These 17 T cell receptor beta chains were all obtained from the same sample, sequenced in a study of T cell responses to AZD1222 COVID-19 vaccine. Clones were read by immunoSEQ multiplex PCR, and TCRdb kept only the in-frame ones, dropping some. The data contain some 120,000 clones, 89% of them seen just once; the ten biggest clones take up about 9.5%. The sample consisted of peripheral blood, taken 28 days after the second AZD1222 dose. The source is an adult who received the AZD1222 COVID-19 vaccine.

V is TRBV19 and J is TRBJ2-5; perhaps TRBD1 as D (5 bases). V was trimmed by 7 bases and J by 5 bases, leaving 14 bases between them. CDR3 length equals 13 residues. Germline V gene lookup returns CDR1 LNHDA and CDR2 SQIVND (reference sequence). In DNA form, the CDR3 reads TGTGCCAGTACCGATCCAGGGCTGGAGACCCAGTACTTC. The encoded protein is CASTDPGLETQYF.

V is TRBV30 and J is TRBJ1-2; D remains unclear. CDR1 and CDR2 (germline): GTSNPN, SVGIG (reference sequence). Trimming took off 8 bases at V and 1 base at J, with 14 bases between the two ends. The CDR3 has 13 residues. CDR3 sequence (DNA): TGTGCCGGTCGGGTCGTGCTTAACTATGGCTACACCTTC. The encoded protein is CAGRVVLNYGYTF.

V is TRBV18 and J is TRBJ2-2, with D unresolved. The germline V and J ends were trimmed by 2 bases and 3 bases, with 10 bases remaining between them. CDR1 KGHSH and CDR2 LQKENI come from the germline V gene. The CDR3 totals 15 residues. CDR3 in DNA: TGTGCCAGCTCACCAAAAGGACCCTACACCGGGGAGCTGTTTTTT. Its translation: CASSPKGPYTGELFF.

The chain employs TRBV5-1 and TRBJ2-2, with 12 bases that match TRBD2. The CDR3 runs 16 residues. Germline lookup yields CDR1 SGHRS and CDR2 YFSETQ. With 3 bases clipped from V and 5 bases from J, the junction kept 5 bases outside the gene matches. CDR3 sequence reads: CASSSTSGSWTGELFF. The DNA of the CDR3 is TGCGCCAGCAGCTCGACTAGCGGGAGTTGGACCGGGGAGCTGTTTTTT.

This clone was found once. This sequence joins TRBV6-6 and TRBJ1-2, with no clear D. The CDR3 is made up of 14 amino acids. CDR1 and CDR2 (germline): MNHNY, SVGAGI (reference sequence). Trimming stripped 0 bases from V and 3 bases from J, with 8 bases between. The CDR3 loop is CASSYSPGHYGYTF. The DNA of the CDR3 is TGTGCCAGCAGTTACTCCCCAGGCCACTATGGCTACACCTTC.

The chain combines TRBV19 with TRBJ1-1; the D is unclear. V was trimmed by 3 bases and J by 1 base, leaving 6 bases between them. The CDR3 length is 13 residues. The germline gives CDR1 LNHDA, CDR2 SQIVND (reference sequence). The CDR3 loop is CASSIDENTEAFF. In nucleotides, the CDR3 is TGTGCCAGTAGTATCGACGAGAACACTGAAGCTTTCTTT. Full variable domain (rest looked up from reference TRBV19 and TRBJ1-1): DGGITQSPKYLFRKEGQNVTLSCEQNLNHDAMYWYRQDPGQGLRLIYYSQIVNDFQKGDIAEGYSVSREKKESFPLTVTSAQKNPTAFYLCASSIDENTEAFFGQGTRLTVV.

This chain connects TRBV5-6 to TRBJ1-1; possible D gene TRBD1, 5 bases. The V and J ends lost 4 bases and 7 bases respectively, with 14 bases between them. The germline CDR1 and CDR2 sequences are SGHDT and YYEEEE. This CDR3 region has 13 residues. The CDR3 here is CASSPPGGFEAFF. CDR3 in DNA: TGTGCCAGCAGCCCCCCGGGGGGGTTTGAAGCTTTCTTT.

In this sample, this clone turned up a few times. V is TRBV5-1 and J is TRBJ2-7; perhaps D is TRBD1 or TRBD2 (5 bases each). Germline CDR1 SGHRS, CDR2 YFSETQ. The V end was cut by 4 bases, the J end by 4 bases, with 12 bases between. The length of the CDR3 is 13 residues. Here the CDR3 DNA reads TGCGCCAGCAGCCCACGGGACGGATACGAGCAGTACTTC. As protein: CASSPRDGYEQYF.

In its sample, this clone was seen once. The gene calls are TRBV6-5 and TRBJ1-5; D may be TRBD1 (5 bases). Germline CDR1 MNHEY, CDR2 SVGAGI. The CDR3 extends over 11 amino acids. V dropped 7 bases and J dropped 9 bases, with 10 bases sitting between them. CDR3: CASNLGGPQHF. For the CDR3, the DNA is TGTGCCAGCAACCTCGGGGGGCCCCAGCATTTT.

The V call is TRBV7-2, the J call TRBJ1-5; no definite D call. Germline values: CDR1 SGHTA, CDR2 FQGNSA. V was shortened by 1 base and J by 7 bases, with 8 bases between the two germline ends. This CDR3 spans 13 amino acids. The CDR3 spells CASSLEPGQPQHF. The DNA for the CDR3 is TGTGCCAGCAGCTTAGAACCGGGGCAGCCCCAGCATTTT.

The chain has TRBV3-1 (or the pseudogene TRBV3-2) and TRBJ1-2, with D maybe TRBD1 (6 bases). The V and J ends lost 6 bases and 5 bases respectively, with 19 bases between them. The CDR3 has 15 residues. The germline V gene has CDR1 LGHDT and CDR2 YNNKEL (reference sequence). The CDR3 nucleotides read TGTGCCAGCAGTCAAATGGCGGGGGCAGGTTATGGCTACACCTTC. It is translated as CASSQMAGAGYGYTF.

The rearrangement joins TRBV4-1 to TRBJ1-2, with D uncertain. CDR1 is MGHRA and CDR2 is YSYEKL in the germline V gene. Trimming pared 2 bases from V and 2 bases from J, leaving 12 bases between. The CDR3 totals 15 residues. CDR3 DNA sequence: TGCGCCAGCAGCCAACCCGTAAATAGGAACTATGGCTACACCTTC. Translation: CASSQPVNRNYGYTF.

The rearrangement joins TRBV12-3 or TRBV12-4 to TRBJ2-1, with a tentative D call TRBD2 (6 bases). The V end lost 7 bases, the J end lost 7 bases, and 14 bases lay between the germline ends. The CDR3 length is 13 residues. CDR3 coding DNA: TGTGCCAGCACGCGCGTAGCGGTAAATGAGCAGTTCTTC. It codes for CASTRVAVNEQFF.

This chain links TRBV27 with TRBJ2-7; TRBD1 aligns across 7 bases. Germline CDR1 is MNHEY and CDR2 is SMNVEV (reference sequence). The CDR3 contains 15 residues. The V gene end was trimmed by 4 bases and the J gene end by 5 bases; junction bases not matched to a gene: 11. The CDR3 reads CASSSFPTGFHEQYF. CDR3 nucleotide sequence: TGTGCCAGCAGTTCCTTCCCGACAGGGTTCCACGAGCAGTACTTC.

This chain links TRBV29-1 with TRBJ2-7; D could derive from TRBD1 or TRBD2 (6 bases each). Germline V gene lookup returns CDR1 SQVTM and CDR2 ANQGSEA. The CDR3 is 12 amino acids. V was trimmed by 7 bases and J by 3 bases, leaving 13 bases between them. For the CDR3, the DNA is TGCAGCGGAGGAGGGGGAGGCTACGAGCAGTACTTC. It translates to CSGGGGGYEQYF.

The chain uses TRBV5-8 and TRBJ1-5; 7 bases agree with TRBD1. The CDR3 is made up of 16 amino acids. Trimming cost V 5 bases and J 3 bases; bases outside gene matches: 11. CDR1 and CDR2 (germline): SGHTS, YDEGEE. The CDR3: CASRARIGTDNQPQHF. CDR3 nucleotides: TGTGCCAGCAGGGCGAGGATCGGGACAGACAATCAGCCCCAGCATTTT.

V usage is TRBV6-1 and J usage is TRBJ1-1; D unresolved. V shed 2 bases and J shed 8 bases, with 15 bases lying between them. This CDR3 is 14 amino acids long. Germline CDR1 and CDR2: MNHNS and SASEGT. The CDR3 sequence is CASSEYPARGEAFF. CDR3 DNA: TGTGCCAGCAGTGAATACCCGGCCCGAGGGGAAGCTTTCTTT.